The next 21 T cell receptor beta chains were all read from a single sample in a study of CD8+ T cells in alopecia areata. Treatment defined: oral pan-JAK inhibitor, 5-10 mg twice daily. cDNA serving as the sequencing template came from extracted, reverse transcribed RNA. Assay: immunoSEQ multiplex PCR; the TCRdb copy retains only in-frame clones and omits some. The sample includes around 150,000 clones, around four fifths of them seen just once. The input for sequencing was CD8+ T cells sorted from blood, taken at week 4, from a patient treated with tofacitinib. Every receptor here comes from a human donor with alopecia areata.

This rearrangement joins TRBV7-9 to TRBJ1-3, with D hard to call. This CDR3 has 15 residues. Germline-derived CDR1 and CDR2 are SEHNR and FQNEAQ (reference sequence). Between the trimmed V and J ends, which lost 4 bases and 4 bases, there was a span of 14 bases. The CDR3 sequence is CASSSTRSEGNTIYF. Here the CDR3 DNA reads TGTGCCAGCAGCTCGACCCGGTCGGAAGGAAACACCATATATTTT.

The CDR3 DNA reads TGTGCCAGCAGCTTAGCGGGGGGGCTGGGAGATACGCAGTATTTT. This codes for CASSLAGGLGDTQYF. The V gene is TRBV7-2, the J gene TRBJ2-3; TRBD2 might be the D (7 bases). CDR1 and CDR2 (germline): SGHTA, FQGNSA. V was clipped by 0 bases and J by 5 bases, with 12 bases between them. This CDR3 comprises 15 residues.

This rearrangement joins TRBV10-3 to TRBJ2-7; a possible D gene is TRBD1 (5 bases). This CDR3 spans 13 amino acids. The V end was cut by 0 bases, the J end by 6 bases, with 9 bases between. Looked up from germline, CDR1 is ENHRY and CDR2 is SYGVKD. In nucleotides, the CDR3 is TGTGCCATCAGTGAGTCGATCCAGGGCGAGCAGTACTTC. Translated: CAISESIQGEQYF.

V and J are TRBV29-1 and TRBJ2-5; D possibly corresponds to TRBD2 (7 bases). The germline V and J ends were trimmed by 1 base and 4 bases, with 22 bases remaining between them. CDR3 length: 17 amino acids. Germline CDR1 SQVTM, CDR2 ANQGSEA. The CDR3 loop is CSVEARGAPGVAETQYF. DNA for the CDR3: TGCAGCGTTGAAGCTCGGGGGGCCCCGGGGGTGGCAGAGACCCAGTACTTC.

This clone was seen only a few times. This chain connects TRBV7-9 to TRBJ2-4; 7 nucleotides line up with TRBD1. V was pared by 8 bases and J by 9 bases, with 13 bases of the junction left unmatched. The CDR3 is 14 residues long. Per the germline V gene, CDR1 is SEHNR and CDR2 is FQNEAQ (reference sequence). CDR3 nucleotides: TGTGCCAGCGGTTCTACAGGGGACAGCGGCATTCAGTACTTC. Protein product: CASGSTGDSGIQYF.

The rearrangement joins TRBV29-1 to TRBJ2-1; D remains ambiguous. Between the trimmed V and J ends, which lost 6 bases and 6 bases, there was a span of 9 bases. The CDR3 is 11 residues long. CDR1 is SQVTM, CDR2 ANQGSEA, per germline. The CDR3: CSVLWPNEQFF. In DNA form, the CDR3 reads TGCAGCGTCCTGTGGCCCAATGAGCAGTTCTTC.

The chain couples TRBV29-1 to TRBJ2-7; 7 nucleotides agree with TRBD1. The CDR3 consists of 12 residues. Unmatched junction bases numbered 8, after V lost 6 bases and J lost 6 bases. Germline CDR1 and CDR2: SQVTM and ANQGSEA. For the CDR3, the DNA is TGCAGCGTGGGGACAGAGGCTATCGAGCAGTACTTC. Translating it yields CSVGTEAIEQYF.

V and J are TRBV5-1 and TRBJ2-7; 8 nucleotides line up with TRBD1. Germline assignment: CDR1 SGHRS and CDR2 YFSETQ. The CDR3 contains 15 residues. V lost 0 bases and J lost 3; bases outside the gene matches: 5. CDR3 DNA: TGCGCCAGCAGCTTGGTTCAGGGGGCGGACTACGAGCAGTACTTC. This translates into CASSLVQGADYEQYF.

The chain is built from TRBV19 and TRBJ2-1; D unclear. The CDR3 sequence is 12 residues long. Per germline, CDR1 LNHDA and CDR2 SQIVND (reference sequence). The germline V and J ends were trimmed by 3 bases and 4 bases, with 4 bases remaining between them. The CDR3: CASSISYNEQFF. The DNA of the CDR3 is TGTGCCAGTAGTATCTCTTACAATGAGCAGTTCTTC.

The gene calls are TRBV5-6 and TRBJ2-7; D perhaps matches TRBD2 (6 bases). Germline CDR1 SGHDT, CDR2 YYEEEE. V was pared by 4 bases and J by 3 bases, with 8 bases between. This CDR3 spans 12 amino acids. The CDR3 sequence: CASSAGIYEQYF. CDR3 coding DNA: TGTGCCAGCAGCGCGGGGATCTACGAGCAGTACTTC.

The chain carries TRBV7-9 and TRBJ2-2, with 7 bases identical to TRBD1. Germline V gene data show CDR1 as SEHNR and CDR2 as FQNEAQ (reference sequence). CDR3 size: 16 residues. V was clipped by 7 bases and J by 2 bases; unmatched bases: 10. CDR3 amino acids: CASTLRDRENTGELFF. As DNA, the CDR3 is TGTGCCAGCACCCTCAGAGACAGGGAAAACACCGGGGAGCTGTTTTTT.

This chain uses TRBV5-1 with TRBJ2-2; D might be TRBD2 (6 bases). The CDR3 runs 14 residues. Germline V lookup: CDR1 SGHRS, CDR2 YFSETQ. V lost 2 bases and J lost 4, with 9 bases in between. The CDR3 loop is CASSFRGGTGELFF. DNA for the CDR3: TGCGCCAGCAGCTTCCGGGGAGGCACCGGGGAGCTGTTTTTT.

The J gene is TRBJ2-1, the V gene TRBV5-5; possibly TRBD1 for D (6 bases). The CDR3 sequence is 13 residues long. V was cut by 0 bases and J by 14 bases, with 15 bases left in between. From germline, CDR1 is SGHKS and CDR2 YYEKEE (reference sequence). CDR3 sequence: CASSLGEGQPKFF. Written as DNA, the CDR3 is TGTGCCAGCAGCTTGGGAGAAGGACAGCCCAAGTTCTTC.

The chain has TRBV5-4 and TRBJ2-5; 8 bases line up with TRBD1. The CDR3 extends over 15 amino acids. CDR1 and CDR2 (germline): SGHNT, YYREEE (reference sequence). Unmatched junction bases numbered 4, after V lost 2 bases and J lost 1 base. CDR3 nucleotides: TGTGCCAGCAGCTTTTTGGGACAGGCCCAAGAGACCCAGTACTTC. This encodes CASSFLGQAQETQYF.

The CDR3 region is CASSPGGGYSYEQYF. CDR3 sequence (DNA): TGTGCCAGCAGCCCCGGCGGCGGGTACTCCTACGAGCAGTACTTC. The chain carries TRBV11-2 and TRBJ2-7; TRBD2 might be the D (5 bases). This CDR3 spans 15 amino acids. V was shortened by 5 bases and J by 0 bases, with 14 bases between the two germline ends. CDR1 and CDR2 (germline): SGHAT, FQNNGV.

J is TRBJ2-5 and V is TRBV5-1, with D possibly being TRBD1 (6 bases). The ends were cut back, 3 bases at V and 2 bases at J, with 14 bases in the middle. The CDR3 runs to 15 residues. Germline V CDR1 and CDR2: SGHRS, YFSETQ. The CDR3 DNA is TGCGCCAGCAGCTCTCGGGACAAACTTCAAGAGACCCAGTACTTC. It encodes CASSSRDKLQETQYF.

V usage is TRBV14 and J usage is TRBJ1-4; the D is unclear. The CDR3 extends over 13 amino acids. With 3 bases removed from V and 7 bases from J, the gap between germline ends came to 9 bases. CDR1 and CDR2 (germline): SGHDN, FVKESK. CDR3 region: CASSQRGGEKLFF. In DNA form, the CDR3 reads TGTGCCAGCAGCCAGCGTGGCGGTGAAAAACTGTTTTTT. Complete variable domain (other parts from reference TRBV14 and TRBJ1-4): EAGVTQFPSHSVIEKGQTVTLRCDPISGHDNLYWYRRVMGKEIKFLLHFVKESKQDESGMPNNRFLAERTGGTYSTLKVQPAELEDSGVYFCASSQRGGEKLFFGSGTQLSVL.

The genes are TRBV11-1 and TRBJ2-7; the D gene is possibly TRBD1 (5 bases). V was shortened by 5 bases and J by 6 bases, with 11 bases between the two germline ends. This CDR3 comprises 12 residues. Per the germline V gene, CDR1 is SGHAT and CDR2 is FQDESV (reference sequence). The CDR3 DNA follows: TGTGCCAGCAGCATCATTGGGGCCGAGCAGTACTTC. Translated, it gives CASSIIGAEQYF.

The chain couples TRBV4-1 to TRBJ2-6, with D perhaps TRBD1 (6 bases). Germline loops: CDR1 MGHRA, CDR2 YSYEKL. V shed 4 bases and J shed 0 bases, with 13 bases lying between them. The CDR3 extends over 17 amino acids. The CDR3 sequence: CASSLGGRTSGANVLTF. CDR3 bases: TGCGCCAGCAGCCTAGGGGGAAGGACCTCTGGGGCCAACGTCCTGACTTTC.

CDR3 nucleotides: TGTGCCAGCAGCTCCGACGGGACGCCGGCCTACGAGCAGTACTTC. Translating it yields CASSSDGTPAYEQYF. The genes are TRBV7-9 and TRBJ2-7; D possibly uses TRBD1 or TRBD2 (5 bases each). Per the germline V gene, CDR1 is SEHNR and CDR2 is FQNEAQ (reference sequence). V was cut by 4 bases and J by 2 bases, with 15 bases left in between. This CDR3 has 15 amino acids.

As concerns this clone: The sample contains more than one DNA sequence encoding this CDR3. The chain combines TRBV4-1 with TRBJ1-2, with no clear D. V dropped 0 bases and J dropped 3 bases, with 8 bases sitting between them. This CDR3 spans 14 amino acids. Germline CDR1 MGHRA, CDR2 YSYEKL. CDR3 nucleotides: TGCGCCAGCAGCCAAGAGGGTTTGGACTATGGCTACACCTTC. Its translation is CASSQEGLDYGYTF.